The present entry profiles one T cell receptor beta chain with its context. V lost 3 bases to trimming and J lost 1 base; unmatched junction nucleotides: 8. The CDR3 contains 16 residues. CDR1 is LGHNA, CDR2 YSLEER, per germline. The source of the sample is a study of T cell changes during pregnancy in multiple sclerosis. Clones were read by immunoSEQ multiplex PCR, and TCRdb kept only the in-frame ones, dropping some. The table records tens of thousands of clones, 70% to 90% of them present only once. The sequence was obtained from a female donor in good health, enrolled as a control in a pregnancy study. Sequencing used CD8+ T cells from peripheral blood mononuclear cells, obtained after pregnancy. The genes are TRBV4-3 and TRBJ1-1, with 7 nucleotides matching TRBD1. The CDR3 protein is CASSQQNRGENTEAFF. The CDR3 bases are TGCGCCAGCAGCCAGCAGAACAGGGGCGAGAACACTGAAGCTTTCTTT.